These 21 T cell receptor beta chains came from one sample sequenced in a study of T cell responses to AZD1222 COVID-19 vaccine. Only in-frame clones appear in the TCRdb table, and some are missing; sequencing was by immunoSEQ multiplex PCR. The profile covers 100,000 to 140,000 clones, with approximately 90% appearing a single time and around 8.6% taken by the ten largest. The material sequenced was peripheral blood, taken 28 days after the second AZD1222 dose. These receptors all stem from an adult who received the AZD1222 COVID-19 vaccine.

The CDR3 reads CASSRPRTGGTAIYF. The CDR3 region has the DNA TGTGCCAGCAGTCGCCCAAGGACAGGGGGAACTGCCATATATTTT. This chain links TRBV28 with TRBJ1-3; 10 positions agree with TRBD1. Germline V gives CDR1 MDHEN, CDR2 SYDVKM. After removal of 5 bases from V and 11 bases from J, the junction contained 12 bases not matched to a gene. The CDR3 has 15 amino acids.

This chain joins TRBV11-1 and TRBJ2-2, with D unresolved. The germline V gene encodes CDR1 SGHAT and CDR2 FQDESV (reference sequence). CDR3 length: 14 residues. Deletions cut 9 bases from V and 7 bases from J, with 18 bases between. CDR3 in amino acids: CASKLGEVSGELFF. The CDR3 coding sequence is TGTGCCAGTAAATTGGGTGAAGTGAGCGGGGAGCTGTTTTTT.

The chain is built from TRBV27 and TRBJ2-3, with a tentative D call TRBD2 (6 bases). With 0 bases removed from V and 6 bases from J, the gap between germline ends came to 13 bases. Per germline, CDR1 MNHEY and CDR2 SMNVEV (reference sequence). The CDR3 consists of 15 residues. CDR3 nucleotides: TGTGCCAGCAGTTTATCCGGGACTTCGGGGGATACGCAGTATTTT. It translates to CASSLSGTSGDTQYF.

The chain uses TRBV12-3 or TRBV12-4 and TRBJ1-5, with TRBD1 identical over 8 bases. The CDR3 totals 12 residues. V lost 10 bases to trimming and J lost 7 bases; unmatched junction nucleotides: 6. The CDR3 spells CAIRQGRQPQHF. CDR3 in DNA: TGTGCCATCCGACAGGGGAGACAGCCCCAGCATTTT.

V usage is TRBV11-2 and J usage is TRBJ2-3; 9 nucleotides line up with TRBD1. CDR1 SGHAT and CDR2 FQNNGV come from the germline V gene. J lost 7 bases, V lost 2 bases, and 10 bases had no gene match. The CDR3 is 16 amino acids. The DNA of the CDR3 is TGTGCCAGCAGCTTAACGTCCCGGGACAGGGCAAATACGCAGTATTTT. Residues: CASSLTSRDRANTQYF.

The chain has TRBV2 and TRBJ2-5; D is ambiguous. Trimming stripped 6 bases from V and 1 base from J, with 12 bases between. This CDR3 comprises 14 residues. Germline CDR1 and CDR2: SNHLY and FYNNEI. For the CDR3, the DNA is TGTGCCAGCAGCCCTAGACGGGCCCAAGAGACCCAGTACTTC. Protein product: CASSPRRAQETQYF. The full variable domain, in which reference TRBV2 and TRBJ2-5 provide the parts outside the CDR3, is EPEVTQTPSHQVTQMGQEVILRCVPISNHLYFYWYRQILGQKVEFLVSFYNNEISEKSEIFDDQFSVERPDGSNFTLKIRSTKLEDSAMYFCASSPRRAQETQYFGPGTRLLVL.

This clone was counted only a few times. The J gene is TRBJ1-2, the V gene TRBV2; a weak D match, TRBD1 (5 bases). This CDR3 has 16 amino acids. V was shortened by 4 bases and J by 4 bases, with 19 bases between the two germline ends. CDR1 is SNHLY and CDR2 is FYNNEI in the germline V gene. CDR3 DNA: TGTGCCAGCAGTGCCCTCGGGACCGCCGCCGGCTATGGCTACACCTTC. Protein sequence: CASSALGTAAGYGYTF.

This CDR3 reads CASSSPGTANSPLHF. For the CDR3, the DNA is TGTGCCAGCAGTTCCCCCGGGACGGCTAATTCACCCCTCCACTTT. The J gene is TRBJ1-6, the V gene TRBV28, with a weak D call TRBD1 (5 bases). Trimming took 4 bases from V and 6 from J, leaving 13 bases between them. CDR3 length equals 15 residues. Germline CDR1 reads MDHEN; CDR2 reads SYDVKM.

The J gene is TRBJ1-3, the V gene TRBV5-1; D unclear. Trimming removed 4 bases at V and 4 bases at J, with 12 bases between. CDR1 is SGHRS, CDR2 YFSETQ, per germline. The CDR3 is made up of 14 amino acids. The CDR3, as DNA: TGCGCCAGCAGCCCGGCGCCGGGGGGAAACACCATATATTTT. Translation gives CASSPAPGGNTIYF.

The CDR3 DNA sequence: TGTGCCAGCAGTCCAGCCGGGAACAATCAGCCCCAGCATTTT. Translated: CASSPAGNNQPQHF. V usage is TRBV28 and J usage is TRBJ1-5; D is uncertain. From germline, CDR1 is MDHEN and CDR2 SYDVKM. The CDR3 sequence is 14 residues long. Trimming left V 5 bases short and J 3 bases short, with 11 bases between.

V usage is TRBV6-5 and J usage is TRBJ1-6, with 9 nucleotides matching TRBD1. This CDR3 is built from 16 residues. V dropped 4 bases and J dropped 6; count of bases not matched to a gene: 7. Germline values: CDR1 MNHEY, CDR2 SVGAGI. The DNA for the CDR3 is TGTGCCAGCAGTTCCCTTGGACAGGGGACTAATTCACCCCTCCACTTT. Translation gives CASSSLGQGTNSPLHF.

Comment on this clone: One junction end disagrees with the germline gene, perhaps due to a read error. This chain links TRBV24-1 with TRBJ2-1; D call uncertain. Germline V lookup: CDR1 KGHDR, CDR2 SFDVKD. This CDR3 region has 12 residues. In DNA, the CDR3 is TGTGCCACCAGTGATTACTACGATGAGCAGTTCTTC. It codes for CATSDYYDEQFF.

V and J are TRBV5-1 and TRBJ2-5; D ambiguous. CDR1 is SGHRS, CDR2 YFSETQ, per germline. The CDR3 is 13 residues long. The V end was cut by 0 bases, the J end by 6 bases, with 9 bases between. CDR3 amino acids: CASSLDVGKTQYF. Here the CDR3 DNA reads TGCGCCAGCAGCTTGGATGTGGGGAAGACCCAGTACTTC.

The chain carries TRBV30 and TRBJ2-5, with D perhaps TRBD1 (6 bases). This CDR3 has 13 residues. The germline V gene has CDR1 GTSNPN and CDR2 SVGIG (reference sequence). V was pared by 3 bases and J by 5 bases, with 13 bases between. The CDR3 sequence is CAWSAGVRETQYF. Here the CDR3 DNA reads TGTGCCTGGAGCGCAGGGGTTCGGGAGACCCAGTACTTC.

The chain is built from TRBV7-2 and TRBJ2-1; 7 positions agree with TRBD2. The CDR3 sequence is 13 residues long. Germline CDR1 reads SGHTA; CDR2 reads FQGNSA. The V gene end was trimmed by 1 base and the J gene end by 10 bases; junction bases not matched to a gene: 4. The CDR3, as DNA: TGTGCCAGCAGCTTAGACCGTAGCGGGGAGCAGTTCTTC. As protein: CASSLDRSGEQFF.

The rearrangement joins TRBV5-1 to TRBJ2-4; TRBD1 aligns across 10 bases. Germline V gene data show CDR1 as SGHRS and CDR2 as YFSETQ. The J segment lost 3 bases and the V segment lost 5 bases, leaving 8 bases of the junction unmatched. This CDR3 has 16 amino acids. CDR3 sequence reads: CASSSGTGVDKNIQYF. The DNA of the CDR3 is TGCGCCAGCAGTTCCGGGACAGGGGTCGACAAAAACATTCAGTACTTC.

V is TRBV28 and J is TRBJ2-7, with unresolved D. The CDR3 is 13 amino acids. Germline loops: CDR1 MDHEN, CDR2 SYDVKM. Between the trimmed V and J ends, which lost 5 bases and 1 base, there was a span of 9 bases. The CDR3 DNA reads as TGTGCCAGCAGTCAAGACACATCCTACGAGCAGTACTTC. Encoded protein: CASSQDTSYEQYF.

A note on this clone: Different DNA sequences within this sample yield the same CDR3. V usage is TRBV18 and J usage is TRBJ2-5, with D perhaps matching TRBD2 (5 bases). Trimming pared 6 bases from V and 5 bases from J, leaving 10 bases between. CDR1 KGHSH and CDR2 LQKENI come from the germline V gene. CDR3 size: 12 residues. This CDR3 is CASSPPGETQYF. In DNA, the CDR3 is TGTGCCAGCTCCCCTCCGGGGGAGACCCAGTACTTC.

In DNA form, the CDR3 reads TGTGCCAGCAGTTACCGGACGGGCTATGGCTACACCTTC. Amino acid sequence: CASSYRTGYGYTF. The chain is built from TRBV6-5 and TRBJ1-2; D remains ambiguous. V shed 2 bases and J shed 4 bases, with 8 bases lying between them. Germline V lookup: CDR1 MNHEY, CDR2 SVGAGI. The CDR3 length is 13 residues.

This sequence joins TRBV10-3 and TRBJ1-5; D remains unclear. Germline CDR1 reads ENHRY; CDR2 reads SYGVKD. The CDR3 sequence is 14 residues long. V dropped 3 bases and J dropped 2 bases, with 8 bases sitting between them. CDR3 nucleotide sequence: TGTGCCATCAGTGAAGGGCCGGGCAATCAGCCCCAGCATTTT. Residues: CAISEGPGNQPQHF.

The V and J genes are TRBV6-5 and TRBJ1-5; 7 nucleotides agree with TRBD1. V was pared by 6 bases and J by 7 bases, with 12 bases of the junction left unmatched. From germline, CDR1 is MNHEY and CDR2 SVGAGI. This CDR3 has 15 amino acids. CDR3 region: CASSYGRGSRQPQHF. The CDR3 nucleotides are TGTGCCAGCAGCTATGGCAGGGGGAGCAGGCAGCCCCAGCATTTT.